This TCR beta chain comes out of a study of blood T cells in healthy people across ages. Whole-study findings and limits: Diversity estimates drawn from one million T cells were deemed underestimates.

As concerns this clonotype: No antigen is known for it. This may come from a read error, since a much larger clone is one base off.

Aged roughly 6 to 100, donors were systemically healthy Caucasians from Russia. At least 5 micrograms of total RNA were extracted per sample. Trimming at V came to 1 base and at J to 9 bases, leaving 11 bases not matched to a gene. The CDR3 is 15 residues long. CDR1 and CDR2 from the germline V gene are MGHRA and YSYEKL. Together with a sample-barcoded 5' primer, a J-beta primer mix was included in a second PCR lasting about 6 to 11 cycles. TCRdb reprocessed the 5' RACE reads via MiXCR and lists one record per CDR3 protein. Altogether about 1.5 million distinct CDR3 sequences are present, under 55% being singletons, with the ten largest covering around 4%.

This sequence was found in a woman between 18 and 30 years old in good health. This chain links TRBV4-1 with TRBJ2-7; 8 positions match TRBD2. The material sequenced was blood. CDR3 residues: CASSQGGGHYNGQYF. The CDR3 nucleotides read TGCGCCAGCAGCCAAGGCGGGGGGCACTACAATGGGCAGTACTTC.